Listed below are T cell receptor beta chains from one sample, sequenced in a study of prognosis after radiotherapy for stage I lung cancer. TCRdb called the multiplex PCR reads again in MiXCR, with one record for every CDR3 protein. The data show about 25,000 distinct CDR3 sequences, roughly 40% seen once. Sequences were derived from PBMCs, sampled before or after stereotactic body radiation therapy (not recorded which). The receptors come from a donor aged 50 or older with non-small cell lung cancer. Both conserved end residues are part of each CDR3. A D gene is named only where the DNA matches it firmly. Size is stated for part of the rows, as once, few or many counts, or as a class when the clone is expanded.

clone_size	d_call	j_call	v_call	cdr3_length	cdr3_aa	cdr3_nt
many	-	TRBJ2-3	TRBV24-1	14	CATRGTRGPDTQYF	TGTGCCACCAGGGGGACAAGGGGACCAGATACGCAGTATTTT
many	TRBD2	TRBJ2-7	TRBV20-1	15	CSARDRSGSLYEQYF	TGCAGTGCTAGAGATCGTAGCGGGAGTCTCTACGAGCAGTACTTC
many	TRBD1	TRBJ1-4	TRBV5-6	15	CASSPTGVRNEKLFF	TGTGCCAGCAGCCCCACAGGGGTCCGTAATGAAAAACTGTTTTTT
-	-	TRBJ2-2	TRBV2	14	CASIRVTDTGELFF	TGTGCCAGCATCCGGGTGACGGACACCGGGGAGCTGTTTTTT
many	TRBD2	TRBJ2-5	TRBV12-3/TRBV12-4	16	CASSFGLAGGQETQYF	TGTGCCAGCAGTTTCGGACTAGCGGGGGGGCAAGAGACCCAGTACTTC
-	-	TRBJ1-5	TRBV30	13	CAWSVRGNQPQHF	TGTGCCTGGAGTGTACGAGGAAATCAGCCCCAGCATTTT
-	-	TRBJ2-2	TRBV12-3/TRBV12-4	22	CASTNQTSMYLCAGGMTGELFF	-
-	TRBD1	TRBJ2-5	TRBV20-1	14	CSAHSGTDQETQYF	TGCAGTGCTCATTCCGGGACAGATCAAGAGACCCAGTACTTC
many	-	TRBJ2-7	TRBV5-5	15	CASSFGGDLLYEQYF	TGTGCCAGCAGCTTTGGGGGAGACCTCCTTTACGAGCAGTACTTC
many	TRBD1	TRBJ2-1	TRBV2	13	CASSERDRGSEFF	TGTGCCAGCAGTGAAAGGGACAGGGGGTCAGAGTTCTTC
many	-	TRBJ2-6	TRBV9	16	CASSPREGSGANVLTF	TGTGCCAGCAGCCCTCGTGAAGGCTCTGGGGCCAACGTCCTGACTTTC
-	-	TRBJ1-4	TRBV20-1	20	CSARRNRDYNRDSTNEKLFF	TGCAGTGCTAGAAGAAACCGGGACTATAATAGAGATTCAACTAATGAAAAACTGTTTTTT
many	TRBD2	TRBJ2-1	TRBV30	14	CAWALGLANNEQFF	TGTGCCTGGGCGCTGGGACTAGCGAACAATGAGCAGTTCTTC
many	-	TRBJ1-2	TRBV5-1	15	CASSLESGANYGYTF	TGCGCCAGCAGCTTGGAATCTGGTGCTAACTATGGCTACACCTTC
-	-	TRBJ2-7	TRBV7-9	14	CASSLDVAGQTVYF	TGTGCCAGCAGCTTAGACGTTGCAGGACAGACAGTTTACTTC
many	-	TRBJ2-7	TRBV20-1	14	CSARVGLGRSEQYF	TGCAGTGCTAGAGTGGGTCTGGGTCGGAGCGAGCAGTACTTC
many	TRBD1	TRBJ2-5	TRBV6-1	13	CASSTGQRLTQYF	TGTGCCAGCAGTACGGGACAGCGATTAACCCAGTACTTC
many	TRBD1	TRBJ2-5	TRBV7-9	17	CASSLRGGAESQETQYF	TGTGCCAGCAGCCTCAGAGGGGGCGCGGAATCCCAAGAGACCCAGTACTTC
many	TRBD2	TRBJ2-7	TRBV20-1	12	CRAGSGRDEQYF	TGCAGGGCGGGTAGCGGGAGAGACGAGCAGTACTTC
few	TRBD1	TRBJ1-6	TRBV27	14	CASSPGQQGSPLHF	TGTGCCAGCAGCCCGGGACAGCAGGGTTCACCCCTCCACTTT
many	TRBD2	TRBJ2-1	TRBV10-3	19	CAISGRGGLAGGPSNEQFF	TGTGCCATCAGTGGCCGTGGCGGACTAGCGGGAGGGCCAAGCAATGAGCAGTTCTTC
many	TRBD1	TRBJ2-5	TRBV11-2	14	CASSRMTGVETQYF	TGTGCCAGCAGCCGCATGACAGGGGTGGAGACCCAGTACTTC
-	-	TRBJ2-3	TRBV9	14	CASSVGGAKDTQYF	TGTGCCAGCAGCGTAGGAGGGGCCAAGGATACGCAGTATTTT
-	-	TRBJ2-2	TRBV24-1	13	CATKGHSTGELFF	TGTGCCACCAAGGGACACTCCACCGGGGAGCTGTTTTTT
many	TRBD2	TRBJ2-1	TRBV20-1	15	CSASTSGRAYNEQFF	TGCAGTGCGTCGACTAGCGGGAGGGCCTACAATGAGCAGTTCTTC
once	TRBD2	TRBJ2-1	TRBV24-1	17	CATSEPGLAVSYNEQFF	TGTGCCACCAGTGAACCCGGACTAGCGGTCTCCTACAATGAGCAGTTCTTC
many	-	TRBJ2-3	TRBV2	15	CASSESSASTGTQYF	TGTGCCAGCAGTGAAAGTTCTGCTAGCACAGGTACGCAGTATTTT
many	TRBD1	TRBJ1-4	TRBV9	15	CASSVGSGGSEKLFF	TGTGCCAGCAGCGTAGGTTCAGGGGGAAGTGAAAAACTGTTTTTT
few	TRBD2	TRBJ2-1	TRBV5-1	13	CASSPGTTNEQFF	TGCGCCAGCAGCCCCGGGACTACCAATGAGCAGTTCTTC
-	TRBD2	TRBJ2-1	TRBV7-9	17	CASSTTSGRSSYNEQFF	TGTGCCAGCAGCACCACTAGCGGAAGGAGCTCCTACAATGAGCAGTTCTTC
many	TRBD2	TRBJ2-3	TRBV5-1	16	CASSPGRETSTDTQYF	TGCGCCAGCAGTCCCGGGCGGGAGACTAGCACAGATACGCAGTATTTT
many	TRBD2	TRBJ2-2	TRBV7-6	17	CASRPGLAGYNTGELFF	TGTGCCAGCAGGCCGGGACTAGCGGGTTATAACACCGGGGAGCTGTTTTTT
-	-	TRBJ1-2	TRBV15	15	CATSRDSVAGRCYTF	TGTGCCACCAGCAGAGATTCCGTGGCCGGTCGGTGCTACACCTTC
-	TRBD2	TRBJ2-1	TRBV19	18	CASSSRWTTSGRYNEQFF	TGTGCCAGTAGTTCCAGGTGGACTACCAGCGGGAGATACAATGAGCAGTTCTTC
once	-	TRBJ2-3	TRBV12-3/TRBV12-4	17	CASSLPTIGKSTGTQYF	TGTGCCAGCAGTTTGCCAACTATCGGGAAGAGCACAGGTACGCAGTATTTT
many	-	TRBJ1-4	TRBV6-2/TRBV6-3	14	CASTGTIANEKLFF	TGTGCCAGCACCGGGACTATTGCTAATGAAAAACTGTTTTTT
-	TRBD2	TRBJ2-3	TRBV28	17	CASIRGEGGRRADTQYF	TGTGCCAGCATCCGTGGTGAGGGCGGGAGGAGGGCAGATACGCAGTATTTT
many	-	TRBJ2-7	TRBV5-1	16	CASSPRPGTTSYEQYF	TGCGCCAGCAGCCCGAGACCCGGGACAACCTCCTACGAGCAGTACTTC
many	-	TRBJ2-1	TRBV27	15	CASTLGGGGYNEQFF	TGTGCCAGCACCTTAGGTGGCGGAGGATACAATGAGCAGTTCTTC